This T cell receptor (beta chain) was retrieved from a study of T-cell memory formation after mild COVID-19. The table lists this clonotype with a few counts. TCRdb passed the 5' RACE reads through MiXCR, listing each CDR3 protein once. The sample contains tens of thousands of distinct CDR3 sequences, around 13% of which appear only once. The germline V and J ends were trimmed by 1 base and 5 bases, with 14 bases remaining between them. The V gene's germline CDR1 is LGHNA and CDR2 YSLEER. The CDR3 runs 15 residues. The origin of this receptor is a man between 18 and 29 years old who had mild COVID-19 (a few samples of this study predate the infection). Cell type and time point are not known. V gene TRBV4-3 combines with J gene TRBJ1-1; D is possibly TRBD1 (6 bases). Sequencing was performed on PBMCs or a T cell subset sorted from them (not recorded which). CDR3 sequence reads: CASSQAPGAATEAFF. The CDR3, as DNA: TGCGCCAGCAGCCAAGCGCCAGGGGCCGCTACTGAAGCTTTCTTT.